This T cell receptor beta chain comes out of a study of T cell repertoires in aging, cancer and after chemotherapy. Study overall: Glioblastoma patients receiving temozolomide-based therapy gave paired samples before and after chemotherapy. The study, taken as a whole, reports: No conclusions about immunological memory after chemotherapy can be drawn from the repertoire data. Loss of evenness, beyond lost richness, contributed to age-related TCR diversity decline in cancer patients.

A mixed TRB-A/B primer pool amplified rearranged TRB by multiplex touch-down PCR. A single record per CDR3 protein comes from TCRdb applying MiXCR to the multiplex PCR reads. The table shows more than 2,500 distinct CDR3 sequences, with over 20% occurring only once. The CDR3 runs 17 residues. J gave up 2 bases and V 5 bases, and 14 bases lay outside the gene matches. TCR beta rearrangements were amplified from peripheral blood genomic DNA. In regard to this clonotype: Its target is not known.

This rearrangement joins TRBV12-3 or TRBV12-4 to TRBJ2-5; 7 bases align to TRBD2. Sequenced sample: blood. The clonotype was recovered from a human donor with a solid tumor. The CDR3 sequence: CASSERTGLAAQETQYF. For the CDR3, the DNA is TGTGCCAGCAGTGAAAGGACTGGGCTAGCGGCACAAGAGACCCAGTACTTC.